One and the same sample provided the 23 T cell receptor beta chains below, sequenced in a study of T-cell memory formation after mild COVID-19. MiXCR, applied by TCRdb to the 5' RACE reads, yields one record per CDR3 protein. The table has about 610,000 distinct CDR3 sequences, 15% to 20% seen once. Sample: PBMCs or a T cell subset sorted from them (not recorded which). The receptor source for this set is an adult woman who had mild COVID-19 (a few samples of this study predate the infection). Cell type and time point are not known.

The chain is built from TRBV5-1 and TRBJ2-7; D may be TRBD2 (6 bases). Trimming pared 3 bases from V and 4 bases from J, leaving 17 bases between. The germline CDR1 and CDR2 sequences are SGHRS and YFSETQ. The CDR3 extends over 15 amino acids. In DNA form, the CDR3 reads TGCGCCAGCAGCTGGAGAGGTGATAGCGGATACGAGCAGTACTTC. This sequence encodes CASSWRGDSGYEQYF.

The V gene is TRBV5-6, the J gene TRBJ2-1; 10 bases line up with TRBD1. Germline V CDR1 and CDR2: SGHDT, YYEEEE. V lost 4 bases, J lost 7 bases, and 8 bases stayed unmatched. The CDR3 extends over 15 amino acids. The CDR3 here is CASSKPGQGWNEQFF. The CDR3 coding sequence is TGTGCCAGCAGCAAACCGGGACAGGGGTGGAATGAGCAGTTCTTC.

This chain connects TRBV18 to TRBJ1-1; D unclear. The V and J ends lost 3 bases and 8 bases respectively, with 13 bases between them. The V gene's germline CDR1 is KGHSH and CDR2 LQKENI. This CDR3 spans 13 amino acids. The CDR3 protein is CASSPDGIREAFF. The CDR3 region has the DNA TGTGCCAGCTCACCGGATGGAATTCGAGAAGCTTTCTTT.

The J gene is TRBJ1-4, the V gene TRBV29-1; the match to TRBD1 covers 7 bases. CDR1 SQVTM and CDR2 ANQGSEA come from the germline V gene. This CDR3 comprises 16 residues. V trimming: 7 bases; J trimming: 4 bases; junction bases outside the gene matches: 15. The CDR3 region has the DNA TGCAGCGCCCGGCTACTTAGACAGGGCCGTAATGAAAAACTGTTTTTT. This gives the protein CSARLLRQGRNEKLFF.

The chain uses TRBV24-1 and TRBJ2-7; possible D gene TRBD1, 6 bases. V was clipped by 11 bases and J by 3 bases, with 10 bases between them. Germline V gene lookup returns CDR1 KGHDR and CDR2 SFDVKD. The CDR3 is made up of 11 amino acids. This chain's CDR3 is CAISQGYEQYF. In DNA, the CDR3 is TGTGCCATCTCACAGGGCTACGAGCAGTACTTC.

The sample holds a few counts of this clonotype. This rearrangement joins TRBV12-3 or TRBV12-4 to TRBJ2-3; 7 bases agree with TRBD1. There are 16 residues in the CDR3. V lost 5 bases and J lost 4; bases outside the gene matches: 12. In DNA, the CDR3 is TGTGCCAGCAGTCCCAAGGGGGCCCGAGGATCAGATACGCAGTATTTT. It is translated as CASSPKGARGSDTQYF.

This chain joins TRBV3-1 and TRBJ2-2; TRBD1 matches 7 bases. This CDR3 has 16 residues. Germline CDR1 LGHDT, CDR2 YNNKEL (reference sequence). The junction had 6 bases not matched to a gene; V was cut back by 5 bases and J by 0 bases. This CDR3 is CASSSGQLSNTGELFF. CDR3 bases: TGTGCCAGCAGCTCGGGACAGCTGTCGAACACCGGGGAGCTGTTTTTT.

The chain combines TRBV7-2 with TRBJ1-4, with TRBD1 matching 10 bases. From germline, CDR1 is SGHTA and CDR2 FQGNSA. The CDR3 covers 15 residues. V gave up 5 bases and J gave up 7 bases; unmatched junction bases: 7. The DNA of the CDR3 is TGTGCCAGCAGCCCGATGGGGACAGGGGTTGAAAAACTGTTTTTT. Translated: CASSPMGTGVEKLFF.

This clonotype was seen only a few times. The chain combines TRBV7-9 with TRBJ2-4; weak D call: TRBD2 (6 bases). This CDR3 spans 15 amino acids. Trimming stripped 4 bases from V and 0 bases from J, with 10 bases between. CDR1 and CDR2 from the germline V gene are SEHNR and FQNEAQ (reference sequence). The CDR3 loop reads CASSSGEVAKNIQYF. In DNA, the CDR3 is TGTGCCAGCAGCTCGGGGGAGGTAGCCAAAAACATTCAGTACTTC.

The rearrangement uses TRBV7-8 and TRBJ1-1, with a weak D call TRBD1 (6 bases). V was shortened by 3 bases and J by 1 base, with 9 bases between the two germline ends. Looked up from germline, CDR1 is SGHVS and CDR2 is FQNEAQ. CDR3 length: 14 amino acids. DNA for the CDR3: TGTGCCAGCAGCTTCTACAGGGAGAACACTGAAGCTTTCTTT. This codes for CASSFYRENTEAFF.

This clonotype was seen a few times. The chain recombines TRBV19 with TRBJ2-7, with D possibly matching TRBD1 (6 bases). The CDR3 length is 13 residues. V lost 8 bases and J lost 0, with 11 bases in between. Germline lookup yields CDR1 LNHDA and CDR2 SQIVND (reference sequence). The CDR3 nucleotides read TGTGCCAGTGAGGACAGTCACTCCTACGAGCAGTACTTC. Protein: CASEDSHSYEQYF.

In its sample, this clonotype was seen many times. This chain joins TRBV30 and TRBJ2-7; maybe TRBD2 (5 bases). Germline-derived CDR1 and CDR2 are GTSNPN and SVGIG (reference sequence). The CDR3 totals 14 residues. V was cut by 5 bases and J by 6 bases, with 20 bases left in between. CDR3: CAWRPTDSILEQYF. The CDR3 bases are TGTGCCTGGCGTCCGACGGACTCCATTCTCGAGCAGTACTTC.

This chain joins TRBV5-1 and TRBJ2-7; D is possibly TRBD1 or TRBD2 (7 bases each). V lost 4 bases to trimming and J lost 4 bases, with 18 bases between them. Germline V gene data show CDR1 as SGHRS and CDR2 as YFSETQ. This CDR3 contains 15 residues. The CDR3 region has the DNA TGCGCCAGCAGCCCATCGACAGGGAGGGCTTACGAGCAGTACTTC. As protein: CASSPSTGRAYEQYF. The variable domain in full, completed from reference TRBV5-1 and TRBJ2-7, reads KAGVTQTPRYLIKTRGQQVTLSCSPISGHRSVSWYQQTPGQGLQFLFEYFSETQRNKGNFPGRFSGRQFSNSRSEMNVSTLELGDSALYLCASSPSTGRAYEQYFGPGTRLTVT.

The chain joins TRBV2 to TRBJ1-5; D is possibly TRBD1 (6 bases). The germline V and J ends were trimmed by 7 bases and 6 bases, with 16 bases remaining between them. The CDR3 is made up of 14 amino acids. In germline, CDR1 is SNHLY, CDR2 FYNNEI. The CDR3 region is CASTVTGLGQPQHF. The CDR3 region has the DNA TGTGCCAGCACCGTTACAGGGTTAGGTCAGCCCCAGCATTTT. The entire variable domain, with the rest obtained from reference TRBV2 and TRBJ1-5, is as follows: EPEVTQTPSHQVTQMGQEVILRCVPISNHLYFYWYRQILGQKVEFLVSFYNNEISEKSEIFDDQFSVERPDGSNFTLKIRSTKLEDSAMYFCASTVTGLGQPQHFGDGTRLSIL.

This clonotype occurred a few times. One junction end disagrees with the germline gene, perhaps due to a read error. This chain connects TRBV6-1 to TRBJ1-1; D uncertain. Germline-derived CDR1 and CDR2 are MNHNS and SASEGT. The CDR3 length is 13 residues. The CDR3 DNA reads as TGTGCCAGCAGAGAAGGAGGAGGGTTAAAAGCTTTCTTT. Amino acid sequence: CASREGGGLKAFF.

The gene calls are TRBV10-3 and TRBJ2-1, with TRBD1 matching 7 bases. After removal of 6 bases from V and 2 bases from J, the junction contained 1 base not matched to a gene. There are 13 residues in the CDR3. CDR1 and CDR2 from the germline V gene are ENHRY and SYGVKD. CDR3 loop: CAIRGTAYNEQFF. CDR3 nucleotides: TGTGCCATCAGAGGGACAGCCTACAATGAGCAGTTCTTC.

This clonotype has only a few counts. The CDR3 sequence is CASSLYPRGPENNSPLHF. In DNA form, the CDR3 reads TGTGCCAGCAGCTTATATCCCAGGGGCCCGGAGAATAATTCACCCCTCCACTTT. V gene TRBV7-3 combines with J gene TRBJ1-6, with D possibly being TRBD1 (6 bases). The germline V and J ends were trimmed by 2 bases and 5 bases, with 19 bases remaining between them. The CDR3 spans 18 residues. The germline gives CDR1 SGHTA, CDR2 FQGTGA. The full variable domain, rest sourced from reference TRBV7-3 and TRBJ1-6, is GAGVSQTPSNKVTEKGKYVELRCDPISGHTALYWYRQSLGQGPEFLIYFQGTGAADDSGLPNDRFFAVRPEGSVSTLKIQRTERGDSAVYLCASSLYPRGPENNSPLHFGNGTRLTVT.

The chain employs TRBV5-1 and TRBJ2-7, with D possibly being TRBD2 (7 bases). V was trimmed by 2 bases and J by 6 bases, leaving 18 bases between them. The CDR3 runs 15 residues. Germline assignment: CDR1 SGHRS and CDR2 YFSETQ. CDR3 coding DNA: TGCGCCAGCAGCTTAGGGGGGCGCGGGGGCTCCGAGCAGTACTTC. Amino acid sequence: CASSLGGRGGSEQYF.

This clonotype occurred once. The chain uses TRBV30 and TRBJ1-6; 7 bases agree with TRBD1. The germline V gene has CDR1 GTSNPN and CDR2 SVGIG (reference sequence). This CDR3 has 14 amino acids. V lost 3 bases to trimming and J lost 7 bases; unmatched junction nucleotides: 6. Here the CDR3 reads CAWSATGENSPLHF. CDR3 in DNA: TGTGCCTGGAGCGCTACAGGGGAGAATTCACCCCTCCACTTT.

This chain uses TRBV7-8 with TRBJ2-4, with TRBD2 matching 7 bases. The length of the CDR3 is 12 residues. Looked up from germline, CDR1 is SGHVS and CDR2 is FQNEAQ. After removal of 5 bases from V and 8 bases from J, the junction contained 3 bases not matched to a gene. The CDR3 is CASSPGGYIQYF. The CDR3 DNA follows: TGTGCCAGCAGCCCCGGGGGGTACATTCAGTACTTC. Supplemented by reference TRBV7-8 and TRBJ2-4, the full variable domain reads GAGVSQSPRYKVAKRGQDVALRCDPISGHVSLFWYQQALGQGPEFLTYFQNEAQLDKSGLPSDRFFAERPEGSVSTLKIQRTQQEDSAVYLCASSPGGYIQYFGAGTRLSVL.

The chain joins TRBV2 to TRBJ2-1; D may be TRBD1 (9 bases). This CDR3 contains 14 residues. Trimming took off 6 bases at V and 8 bases at J, with 17 bases between the two ends. Germline V gene sequence: CDR1 SNHLY, CDR2 FYNNEI. CDR3 sequence (DNA): TGTGCCAGCAGCCGACAGGGGGGACTAGATGAGCAGTTCTTC. It translates to CASSRQGGLDEQFF.

The V call is TRBV23-1, the J call TRBJ1-1; D perhaps matches TRBD1 (5 bases). TRBV23-1 is identified as an open reading frame with a role that is uncertain. The V end lost 4 bases, the J end lost 5 bases, and 14 bases lay between the germline ends. The CDR3 covers 14 residues. In DNA form, the CDR3 reads TGCGCCAGCAGTCCGGGACTCCTGGGAACTGAAGCTTTCTTT. Translation gives CASSPGLLGTEAFF.

This clonotype turned up a few times. J is TRBJ2-3 and V is TRBV9; the D gene is possibly TRBD2 (6 bases). The CDR3 runs 16 residues. Between the trimmed V and J ends, which lost 0 bases and 1 base, there was a span of 12 bases. CDR1 and CDR2 from the germline V gene are SGDLS and YYNGEE. This CDR3 is CASSVGARGGTDTQYF. The CDR3 nucleotides are TGTGCCAGCAGCGTAGGAGCGCGGGGAGGCACAGATACGCAGTATTTT.